This T cell receptor (beta chain) was identified during a study of human T cells and chemical hapten exposure. Study as a whole: Patients, a majority of them female, were diagnosed with alopecia areata, totalis or universalis. Study results and limitations: Expanded TCRs grouped into significantly more large CDR3 similarity clusters than controls produced. Having alopecia, the donors may differ immunologically from healthy people.

One entry per CDR3 protein results from TCRdb running MiXCR on the RACE reads. In the table there are about 260,000 distinct CDR3 sequences, roughly 8.9% of which are singletons. Described time point: pre-sensitization, week 0. As to treatment: therapeutic diphenylcyclopropenone sensitization with weekly scalp DPC. Losses at the gene ends were 0 bases for V and 2 bases for J; bases not matched to a gene: 11. Looked up from germline, CDR1 is LGHNA and CDR2 is YSLEER. CDR3 length: 18 residues. Details on this clonotype: Antigen specificity is unknown.

The source is a woman aged 40 to 50 with alopecia areata. Some clones in this sample may be carry-over from other donors' samples. The sample was whole blood, taken in connection with sensitization to the hapten diphenylcyclopropenone (DPC). The chain joins TRBV4-3 to TRBJ2-7, with TRBD2 identical over 9 bases. Here the CDR3 DNA reads TGCGCCAGCAGCCAAGATAGGGCTAGCGGGACGATAACCTACGAGCAGTACTTC. This translates into CASSQDRASGTITYEQYF.